This T cell receptor beta chain emerged from a study of OX40 agonist ivuxolimab in advanced cancers. The study's findings and limits: Dose levels from 0.1 to 3.0 mg/kg saw CD4+ and CD8+ blood T cells expand clonally by week 6. Individuals who were partial responders at 0.1-3.0 mg/kg had clonal expansion that ranked among the lowest.

The CDR3 sequence is 14 residues long. V lost 4 bases and J lost 0, with 9 bases in between. The V gene's germline CDR1 is SGHTA and CDR2 FQGNSA. Data came from immunoSEQ multiplex PCR; TCRdb stores just in-frame clones and leaves some out. The repertoire holds about 34,000 clones, with less than 85% as singletons. Any history of autoimmune disease or systemic immunosuppression disqualified patients. Comment on this clone: Its antigen is not identified.

The chain recombines TRBV7-2 with TRBJ1-1, with TRBD1 as a possible D gene (5 bases). The source is an adult with an advanced solid tumor such as melanoma, head and neck, liver or kidney cancer. This material consisted of CD4+ or CD8+ T cells sorted from blood, taken in a trial of the OX40 agonist ivuxolimab. The CDR3 sequence: CASSYGTLNTEAFF. The DNA of the CDR3 is TGTGCCAGCAGCTATGGGACTTTGAACACTGAAGCTTTCTTT.